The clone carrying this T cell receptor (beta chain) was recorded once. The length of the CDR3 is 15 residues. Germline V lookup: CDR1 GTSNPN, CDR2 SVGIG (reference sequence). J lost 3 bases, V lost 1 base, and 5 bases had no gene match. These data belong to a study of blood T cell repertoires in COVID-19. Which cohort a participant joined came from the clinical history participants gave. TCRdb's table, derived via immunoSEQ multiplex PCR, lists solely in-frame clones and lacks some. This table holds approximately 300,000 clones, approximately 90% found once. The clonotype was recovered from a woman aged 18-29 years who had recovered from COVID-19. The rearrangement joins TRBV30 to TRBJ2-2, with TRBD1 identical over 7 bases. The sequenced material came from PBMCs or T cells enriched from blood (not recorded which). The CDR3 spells CAWSARGFYTGELFF. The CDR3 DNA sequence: TGTGCCTGGAGTGCCAGGGGGTTTTACACCGGGGAGCTGTTTTTT.